This T cell receptor (beta chain) was observed in a study of blood T cell repertoires in COVID-19. As for the study in general: From T cells, B-cell-depleted T cells, or PBMCs came the material, which was cDNA or gDNA.

Authors' methods: Researchers report that nucleated cell counts were estimated from reference gene primer amplification. The protocol was immunoSEQ multiplex PCR, while the TCRdb copy is restricted to in-frame clones and leaves out a portion. The D gene and trimming were derived from the DNA, and the V and J assignments and clone size from that table. The sample yields around 60,000 clones, around 89% seen once. Deletions cut 5 bases from V and 7 bases from J, with 11 bases between. Per the germline V gene, CDR1 is SGHVS and CDR2 is FQNEAQ. The CDR3 is 13 amino acids. The TCR originated in a man aged 55 to 70 with active COVID-19. V and J are TRBV7-8 and TRBJ1-4; D remains ambiguous. The sample consisted of peripheral blood. CDR3 protein: CASSRSESEKLFF. CDR3 nucleotide sequence: TGTGCCAGCAGCCGCTCTGAGAGTGAAAAACTGTTTTTT. The full variable domain, with the rest looked up from reference TRBV7-8 and TRBJ1-4, is GAGVSQSPRYKVAKRGQDVALRCDPISGHVSLFWYQQALGQGPEFLTYFQNEAQLDKSGLPSDRFFAERPEGSVSTLKIQRTQQEDSAVYLCASSRSESEKLFFGSGTQLSVL.